This T cell receptor (beta chain) was sequenced in a study of blood T cell repertoires in COVID-19. At the level of the study: Samples representing acute and convalescent COVID-19 were sourced from the United States, Italy and Spain. T cells, B-cell-depleted T cells, or PBMCs provided the cDNA or gDNA that served as material.

In the original processing: Amplification from reference gene primers served as the basis for estimated nucleated cell counts. Profiling relied on immunoSEQ multiplex PCR, and the TCRdb table lists in-frame clones only, not all of them. From that table come the V and J calls and clone size; the DNA was used to work out D and trimming. The table has about 230,000 clones, over 80% seen once. The V gene end was trimmed by 4 bases and the J gene end by 7 bases; junction bases not matched to a gene: 4. CDR1 and CDR2 (germline): GTSNPN, SVGIG (reference sequence). The CDR3 has 15 amino acids. The chain combines TRBV30 with TRBJ2-1; 16 bases match TRBD2. Sample: peripheral blood. This clonotype was obtained from a middle-aged man with acute or convalescent COVID-19. This chain's CDR3 is CAWTKGLAGGNEQFF. The CDR3 region has the DNA TGTGCCTGGACTAAGGGACTAGCGGGAGGGAATGAGCAGTTCTTC.